Below, 17 T cell receptor beta chains from the same sample are listed, as sequenced in a study of memory CD8 T cells in hepatitis C reinfection. Clones were read by immunoSEQ multiplex PCR, and TCRdb kept only the in-frame ones, dropping some. The sample shows approximately 6,200 clones, roughly nine tenths of them seen only once. The time point was: pre-reinfection, 55 to 20 weeks before reinfection detection. No in vitro expansion preceded TCR sequencing of the sorted cells. Specimen: naive CD8+ T cells sorted from blood. The receptors stem from a man over 45 with hepatitis C virus infection.

This chain's CDR3 is CAISEGVGGQETQYF. CDR3 sequence (DNA): TGTGCCATCAGTGAAGGGGTGGGTGGGCAAGAGACCCAGTACTTC. The chain couples TRBV10-3 to TRBJ2-5; D might be TRBD1 (5 bases). There are 15 residues in the CDR3. Trimming took 3 bases from V and 2 from J, leaving 13 bases between them. The germline V gene encodes CDR1 ENHRY and CDR2 SYGVKD.

V and J are TRBV28 and TRBJ2-1; 7 bases agree with TRBD1. The junction had 4 bases not matched to a gene; V was cut back by 3 bases and J by 8 bases. This CDR3 region has 13 residues. Germline lookup yields CDR1 MDHEN and CDR2 SYDVKM. The CDR3 loop reads CASSLRGRDEQFF. The CDR3 bases are TGTGCCAGCAGTTTGAGGGGGCGCGATGAGCAGTTCTTC.

The J gene is TRBJ2-1, the V gene TRBV2, with TRBD2 identical over 10 bases. The germline V gene encodes CDR1 SNHLY and CDR2 FYNNEI. The CDR3 is made up of 15 amino acids. The V and J ends lost 5 bases and 4 bases, in that order; junction bases with no gene match: 5. The DNA of the CDR3 is TGTGCCAGCAGTCTTAGCGGGAGGCAGTACAATGAGCAGTTCTTC. It codes for CASSLSGRQYNEQFF.

The genes are TRBV7-9 and TRBJ2-7, with D unresolved. The CDR3 has 11 residues. V shed 1 base and J shed 4 bases, with 2 bases lying between them. Germline V gene data show CDR1 as SEHNR and CDR2 as FQNEAQ (reference sequence). DNA for the CDR3: TGTGCCAGCAGCTTAGTATACGAGCAGTACTTC. Its protein product is CASSLVYEQYF.

The chain is built from TRBV4-1 and TRBJ1-5, with D unclear. CDR1 and CDR2 (germline): MGHRA, YSYEKL. This CDR3 region has 14 residues. V dropped 0 bases and J dropped 3 bases, with 6 bases sitting between them. The CDR3 DNA is TGCGCCAGCAGCCAAGAGAACAACAATCAGCCCCAGCATTTT. Amino acid sequence: CASSQENNNQPQHF.

V usage is TRBV2 and J usage is TRBJ1-5; possibly TRBD1 for D (6 bases). CDR3 length: 15 residues. The V end was cut by 7 bases, the J end by 6 bases, with 19 bases between. The V gene's germline CDR1 is SNHLY and CDR2 FYNNEI. CDR3 nucleotide sequence: TGTGCCAGCACCGAGTCGGGGGGCGCCGGTCAGCCCCAGCATTTT. Its protein product is CASTESGGAGQPQHF. The complete variable domain, with remaining parts taken from reference TRBV2 and TRBJ1-5, reads EPEVTQTPSHQVTQMGQEVILRCVPISNHLYFYWYRQILGQKVEFLVSFYNNEISEKSEIFDDQFSVERPDGSNFTLKIRSTKLEDSAMYFCASTESGGAGQPQHFGDGTRLSIL.

This rearrangement joins TRBV7-9 to TRBJ1-4; D remains unclear. The CDR3 runs 16 residues. Trimming pared 5 bases from V and 3 bases from J, leaving 16 bases between. Germline V CDR1 and CDR2: SEHNR, FQNEAQ (reference sequence). The CDR3 DNA is TGTGCCAGCAGCCTCGCTTCGTCTCGGGCTAATGAAAAACTGTTTTTT. Its translation is CASSLASSRANEKLFF.

V usage is TRBV9 and J usage is TRBJ2-5; D may be TRBD1 (6 bases). The V gene lost 0 bases and the J gene lost 5 bases, with 26 bases spanning the gap. The CDR3 sequence is 19 residues long. Per germline, CDR1 SGDLS and CDR2 YYNGEE. In DNA, the CDR3 is TGTGCCAGCAGCGTAGAGGGAAATGAGGCTAGGATTGACAGGGAGACCCAGTACTTC. Residues: CASSVEGNEARIDRETQYF.

A note on this clone: Relative to the germline gene, one junction end is altered; a read error may explain this. The gene calls are TRBV5-1 and TRBJ2-2, with TRBD2 as a possible D gene (5 bases). The CDR3 totals 16 residues. Looked up from germline, CDR1 is SGHRS and CDR2 is YFSETQ. CDR3: CASSPEWGFNTGELLF. In DNA form, the CDR3 reads TGCGCCAGCAGCCCCGAATGGGGATTTAACACCGGGGAGCTGCTTTTT.

V gene TRBV11-1 combines with J gene TRBJ1-1; a possible D gene is TRBD1 (5 bases). The ends were cut back, 5 bases at V and 1 base at J, with 11 bases in the middle. The CDR3 totals 14 residues. Germline loops: CDR1 SGHAT, CDR2 FQDESV (reference sequence). CDR3 bases: TGTGCCAGCAGCCTGGGGGGACCGAACACTGAAGCTTTCTTT. Its protein product is CASSLGGPNTEAFF.

The sample holds one count of this clone. J is TRBJ2-2 and V is TRBV19; 9 nucleotides agree with TRBD2. The CDR3 length is 16 residues. V trimming: 3 bases; J trimming: 4 bases; junction bases outside the gene matches: 6. Per the germline V gene, CDR1 is LNHDA and CDR2 is SQIVND (reference sequence). This CDR3 is CASSISGSGSTGELFF. The CDR3 DNA is TGTGCCAGTAGTATTTCGGGTAGCGGGAGCACCGGGGAGCTGTTTTTT.

This rearrangement joins TRBV28 to TRBJ2-5; a weak D match, TRBD2 (5 bases). The length of the CDR3 is 15 residues. The V end was cut by 5 bases, the J end by 5 bases, with 18 bases between. Germline loops: CDR1 MDHEN, CDR2 SYDVKM. For the CDR3, the DNA is TGTGCCAGCAGTCTCGAGCCGGGGATGGGGGAGACCCAGTACTTC. Protein: CASSLEPGMGETQYF.

The chain recombines TRBV5-8 with TRBJ2-3; 9 nucleotides agree with TRBD2. Looked up from germline, CDR1 is SGHTS and CDR2 is YDEGEE. This CDR3 comprises 17 residues. The trim removed 4 bases at V and 3 bases at J, leaving 12 bases unmatched. The CDR3 coding sequence is TGTGCCAGCAGCGAGGTGGTGCTAGCGGGAAGAACAGATACGCAGTATTTT. Its protein is CASSEVVLAGRTDTQYF.

The J gene is TRBJ2-1, the V gene TRBV19; perhaps TRBD2 as D (6 bases). V shed 9 bases and J shed 9 bases, with 24 bases lying between them. In germline, CDR1 is LNHDA, CDR2 SQIVND (reference sequence). This CDR3 is built from 15 residues. Here the CDR3 reads CASRFAGSGAGEQFF. CDR3 nucleotides: TGTGCCAGCCGGTTTGCGGGATCAGGAGCCGGTGAGCAGTTCTTC.

The rearrangement links TRBV19 to TRBJ1-1; D is undetermined. Trimming removed 5 bases from V and 1 base from J, with 8 bases in between. The germline CDR1 and CDR2 sequences are LNHDA and SQIVND (reference sequence). The CDR3 is 13 residues long. The CDR3 DNA sequence: TGTGCCAGTAGTCAGGTGGGGAACACTGAAGCTTTCTTT. Protein sequence: CASSQVGNTEAFF. Supplemented by reference TRBV19 and TRBJ1-1, the full variable domain reads DGGITQSPKYLFRKEGQNVTLSCEQNLNHDAMYWYRQDPGQGLRLIYYSQIVNDFQKGDIAEGYSVSREKKESFPLTVTSAQKNPTAFYLCASSQVGNTEAFFGQGTRLTVV.

V and J are TRBV11-2 and TRBJ2-3; 7 positions agree with TRBD2. The trim removed 6 bases at V and 2 bases at J, leaving 14 bases unmatched. CDR3 size: 17 residues. Germline V gene lookup returns CDR1 SGHAT and CDR2 FQNNGV. CDR3 protein: CASRGGEGKGPTDTQYF. The CDR3, as DNA: TGTGCCAGCAGGGGGGGGGAGGGAAAGGGGCCCACAGATACGCAGTATTTT.

The chain recombines TRBV2 with TRBJ2-7, with TRBD1 matching over 7 bases. This CDR3 spans 14 amino acids. Germline-derived CDR1 and CDR2 are SNHLY and FYNNEI. With 4 bases clipped from V and 3 bases from J, the junction kept 6 bases outside the gene matches. The CDR3 loop is CASSGEDRVYEQYF. The CDR3 nucleotides read TGTGCCAGCAGTGGGGAAGACAGGGTCTACGAGCAGTACTTC.